A selection of T cell receptor beta chains follows, all from one sample in a study of shared clonotypes between healthy human individuals. Assay: immunoSEQ multiplex PCR; the TCRdb copy retains only in-frame clones and omits some. The sample includes over a million clones, about 70% of them seen just once. Sequencing was done on a sample of memory CD4+ T cells sorted from blood. The receptor source for this set is a man between 18 and 35 years old in good health. CDR3s include the opening cysteine and the closing phenylalanine or tryptophan. Fields, in order: V gene, J gene, D gene, clone size, CDR3 DNA, CDR3 protein. A D gene is named only where the DNA matches it firmly. The size of a clone is reported for some rows only, either as once, few or many, or as a class for expanded clones.

V gene: TRBV30; J gene: TRBJ2-7; D gene: .; clone size: .; CDR3 DNA: TGTGCCTGGAGTCGTGGGATAAGCGGAGAGGGAGAGCAGTACTTC; CDR3 protein: CAWSRGISGEGEQYF
V gene: TRBV5-4; J gene: TRBJ1-2; D gene: .; clone size: .; CDR3 DNA: TGTGCCAGCGTGGGGCAGGGTCGAGATGGCTACACCTTC; CDR3 protein: CASVGQGRDGYTF
V gene: TRBV19; J gene: TRBJ1-3; D gene: TRBD1; clone size: few; CDR3 DNA: TGTGCCAGCCAGGGACAGGGAAACACCATATATTTT; CDR3 protein: CASQGQGNTIYF
V gene: TRBV6-7; J gene: TRBJ2-7; D gene: .; clone size: .; CDR3 DNA: TGTGCCAGCACAGACTCCTACGAGCAGTACTTC; CDR3 protein: CASTDSYEQYF
V gene: TRBV7-2; J gene: TRBJ2-7; D gene: .; clone size: .; CDR3 DNA: TGTGCCAGCAGCCGCGTTGCGGGCGGGATAGGCGAGCAGTACTTC; CDR3 protein: CASSRVAGGIGEQYF
V gene: TRBV27; J gene: TRBJ1-2; D gene: .; clone size: .; CDR3 DNA: TGTGCCAGCAGTACTGCGATCGACAGGTCGGGTACCTATGGCTACACCTTC; CDR3 protein: CASSTAIDRSGTYGYTF
V gene: TRBV7-2; J gene: TRBJ1-2; D gene: TRBD1; clone size: .; CDR3 DNA: TGTGCCAGCAGACCCGGGACAGGGGGGGGTGGCTACACCTTC; CDR3 protein: CASRPGTGGGGYTF
V gene: TRBV6-5; J gene: TRBJ1-4; D gene: TRBD1; clone size: .; CDR3 DNA: TGTGCCAGCAGTAAATGGGGACAGGGCGATGAAAAACTGTTTTTT; CDR3 protein: CASSKWGQGDEKLFF
V gene: TRBV5-4; J gene: TRBJ1-1; D gene: TRBD1; clone size: .; CDR3 DNA: TGTGCCAGCAGCGACAGGACAGGGTTGACTGAAGCTTTCTTT; CDR3 protein: CASSDRTGLTEAFF
V gene: TRBV29-1; J gene: TRBJ2-4; D gene: .; clone size: .; CDR3 DNA: TGCAGCGTTGAAGAGAACGCATGGGGAAACATTCAGTACTTC; CDR3 protein: CSVEENAWGNIQYF
V gene: TRBV7-3; J gene: TRBJ2-5; D gene: TRBD1; clone size: .; CDR3 DNA: TGTGCCAGCAGCTTAACAGGACAGGGTCCTCAAGAGACCCAGTACTTC; CDR3 protein: CASSLTGQGPQETQYF
V gene: TRBV9; J gene: TRBJ1-1; D gene: TRBD1; clone size: once; CDR3 DNA: TGTGCCAGCAGCGTGGCACAGGGGTGGAACACTGAAGCTTTCTTT; CDR3 protein: CASSVAQGWNTEAFF
V gene: TRBV19; J gene: TRBJ2-7; D gene: TRBD2; clone size: .; CDR3 DNA: TGTGCCAGTAGTATAGGACCTAGCGGGAGGTACTACGAGCAGTACTTC; CDR3 protein: CASSIGPSGRYYEQYF
V gene: TRBV19; J gene: TRBJ1-2; D gene: .; clone size: .; CDR3 DNA: TGTGCCAGTAGTATTTCGATTCTCCCAGGGACCTTCAGAGGCTATGGCTACACCTTC; CDR3 protein: CASSISILPGTFRGYGYTF
V gene: TRBV4-1; J gene: TRBJ1-5; D gene: .; clone size: .; CDR3 DNA: TGCGCCAGCAGCCAAGATCCCGCGGTGAATCAGCCCCAGCATTTT; CDR3 protein: CASSQDPAVNQPQHF
V gene: TRBV2; J gene: TRBJ2-7; D gene: TRBD2; clone size: .; CDR3 DNA: TGTGCCAGCAATGTGAAGCGGGAGGGGGAGCAGTACTTC; CDR3 protein: CASNVKREGEQYF
V gene: TRBV5-1; J gene: TRBJ2-3; D gene: TRBD2; clone size: .; CDR3 DNA: TGCGCCAGCAGCCTTACAGGCACTAGCGAAAATACGCAGTATTTT; CDR3 protein: CASSLTGTSENTQYF
V gene: TRBV5-4; J gene: TRBJ2-5; D gene: .; clone size: .; CDR3 DNA: TGTGCCAGCGGCACAGCGTCCCAAGAGACCCAGTACTTC; CDR3 protein: CASGTASQETQYF
V gene: TRBV28; J gene: TRBJ2-7; D gene: TRBD2; clone size: .; CDR3 DNA: TGTGCCAGCAGTTCCCAATGGGCGGGGGTCTACGAGCAGTACTTC; CDR3 protein: CASSSQWAGVYEQYF
V gene: TRBV7-9; J gene: TRBJ2-3; D gene: .; clone size: once; CDR3 DNA: TGTGCCAGCAGCTCCCTGGATACGCAGTATTTT; CDR3 protein: CASSSLDTQYF
V gene: TRBV19; J gene: TRBJ1-4; D gene: .; clone size: .; CDR3 DNA: TGTGCCAGTAGTACGGGGGGCCGTCGGGAAAAACTGTTTTTT; CDR3 protein: CASSTGGRREKLFF
V gene: TRBV5-1; J gene: TRBJ2-5; D gene: .; clone size: .; CDR3 DNA: TGCGCCAGCAGCCTCAGGGGCGAGGAGACCCAGTACTTC; CDR3 protein: CASSLRGEETQYF
V gene: TRBV18; J gene: TRBJ2-7; D gene: .; clone size: .; CDR3 DNA: TGTGCCAGCTCAAGGGACGGGAACTCCTACGAGCAGTACTTC; CDR3 protein: CASSRDGNSYEQYF
V gene: TRBV18; J gene: TRBJ2-7; D gene: TRBD2; clone size: .; CDR3 DNA: TGTGCCAGCTCACCCGGACTAGCTTACGAGCAGTACTTC; CDR3 protein: CASSPGLAYEQYF
V gene: TRBV5-6; J gene: TRBJ2-4; D gene: TRBD1; clone size: .; CDR3 DNA: TGTGCCAGCAGCCACCGTCCCGGGACAGGGCCGGGAGCCAAAAACATTCAGTACTTC; CDR3 protein: CASSHRPGTGPGAKNIQYF
V gene: TRBV6-1; J gene: TRBJ1-5; D gene: .; clone size: once; CDR3 DNA: TGTGCCAGCAGTGAATCGCAGGGGCAATGGCAGCCCCAGCATTTT; CDR3 protein: CASSESQGQWQPQHF
V gene: TRBV6-6; J gene: TRBJ1-1; D gene: .; clone size: .; CDR3 DNA: TGTGCCAGCAGTTACCCAGGGGATGGGAACACTGAAGCTTTCTTT; CDR3 protein: CASSYPGDGNTEAFF
V gene: TRBV5-1; J gene: TRBJ1-3; D gene: .; clone size: .; CDR3 DNA: TGCGCCAGCAGCTTAGCTGCCGGGCAATCTGGAAACACCATATATTTT; CDR3 protein: CASSLAAGQSGNTIYF
V gene: TRBV11-2; J gene: TRBJ2-3; D gene: TRBD2; clone size: .; CDR3 DNA: TGTGCCAGCAGCTTAGGGCTAGCGGGGACCACAGATACGCAGTATTTT; CDR3 protein: CASSLGLAGTTDTQYF
V gene: TRBV7-2; J gene: TRBJ1-1; D gene: .; clone size: .; CDR3 DNA: TGTGCCAGCAGCTTCGCCGGGAACACTGAAGCTTTCTTT; CDR3 protein: CASSFAGNTEAFF
V gene: TRBV5-1; J gene: TRBJ2-1; D gene: TRBD2; clone size: .; CDR3 DNA: TGCGCCAGCAGCCCCGAATTAGCGGGAAACAATGAGCAGTTCTTC; CDR3 protein: CASSPELAGNNEQFF
V gene: TRBV5-1; J gene: TRBJ2-1; D gene: TRBD2; clone size: .; CDR3 DNA: TGCGCCAGCAGCCCGGGACTAGCGGGTACTGAGCAGTTCTTC; CDR3 protein: CASSPGLAGTEQFF
V gene: TRBV9; J gene: TRBJ2-5; D gene: TRBD1; clone size: .; CDR3 DNA: TGTGCCAGCAGCGTTCTGGGACAGGGGTCGGAGACCCAGTACTTC; CDR3 protein: CASSVLGQGSETQYF
V gene: TRBV9; J gene: TRBJ2-2; D gene: .; clone size: .; CDR3 DNA: TGTGCCAGCACCCAGAAACCGGCGAACACCGGGGAGCTGTTTTTT; CDR3 protein: CASTQKPANTGELFF
V gene: TRBV4-2; J gene: TRBJ1-1; D gene: .; clone size: many; CDR3 DNA: TGTGCCAGCAGCCAAGGTCTCGTGAACACTGAAGCTTTCTTT; CDR3 protein: CASSQGLVNTEAFF
V gene: TRBV25-1; J gene: TRBJ1-1; D gene: .; clone size: .; CDR3 DNA: TGTGCCAGCACTCTCCAGGGGATGGGGACTGAAGCTTTCTTT; CDR3 protein: CASTLQGMGTEAFF
V gene: TRBV6-5; J gene: TRBJ1-2; D gene: .; clone size: many; CDR3 DNA: TGTGCCAGCACCCTAGATGGGGGGCCGGGTGGCTACACCTTC; CDR3 protein: CASTLDGGPGGYTF
V gene: TRBV7-2; J gene: TRBJ2-2; D gene: TRBD1; clone size: few; CDR3 DNA: TGTGCCAGCAGTTCCGGGACAGGGAGGCTGTTTTTT; CDR3 protein: CASSSGTGRLFF
V gene: TRBV6-5; J gene: TRBJ2-1; D gene: TRBD1; clone size: .; CDR3 DNA: TGTGCCAGCAGTTACGACAGGGGTTCCTACAATGAGCAGTTCTTC; CDR3 protein: CASSYDRGSYNEQFF
V gene: TRBV25-1; J gene: TRBJ2-5; D gene: .; clone size: .; CDR3 DNA: TGTGCCAGCAGTACCCACGGGTGGGGGAAGACCCAGTACTTC; CDR3 protein: CASSTHGWGKTQYF
V gene: TRBV28; J gene: TRBJ2-1; D gene: .; clone size: .; CDR3 DNA: TGTGCCAGCAGTTCGGCTGTCTCGAGGGGCTATGAGCAGTTCTTC; CDR3 protein: CASSSAVSRGYEQFF
V gene: TRBV27; J gene: TRBJ2-5; D gene: TRBD2; clone size: once; CDR3 DNA: TGTGCCAGCAGCCCGGGGGATGGGGAGGGCCTGGAGACCCAGTACTTC; CDR3 protein: CASSPGDGEGLETQYF
V gene: TRBV25-1; J gene: TRBJ1-6; D gene: TRBD1; clone size: .; CDR3 DNA: TGTGCCAGCAGCAGACAGGGGGAAGGTGATTCACCCCTCCACTTT; CDR3 protein: CASSRQGEGDSPLHF
V gene: TRBV29-1; J gene: TRBJ1-6; D gene: .; clone size: .; CDR3 DNA: TGCAGCGGTTCACAGGGAGGAAATTCACCCCTCCACTTT; CDR3 protein: CSGSQGGNSPLHF
V gene: TRBV9; J gene: TRBJ2-3; D gene: .; clone size: .; CDR3 DNA: TGTGCCAGCAGCGTTGGGGCCCCCACAGATACGCAGTATTTT; CDR3 protein: CASSVGAPTDTQYF
V gene: TRBV6-6; J gene: TRBJ2-7; D gene: .; clone size: few; CDR3 DNA: TGTGCCAGCAGGAGGGGGGGGGAAGGCAGGACCTACGAGCAGTACTTC; CDR3 protein: CASRRGGEGRTYEQYF
V gene: TRBV6-5; J gene: TRBJ2-5; D gene: .; clone size: few; CDR3 DNA: TGTGCCAGCAGTTACTCGCGGAGGGAGACCCAGTACTTC; CDR3 protein: CASSYSRRETQYF
V gene: TRBV27; J gene: TRBJ2-5; D gene: TRBD1; clone size: .; CDR3 DNA: TGTGCCAGCAGCGAGGGGGCAGGGGTGGCCCAGTACTTC; CDR3 protein: CASSEGAGVAQYF